This T cell receptor beta chain is drawn from a study of blood T cell repertoires in COVID-19. Study information: In each case, the material was cDNA or gDNA derived from T cells, B-cell-depleted T cells, or PBMCs.

The CDR3 is made up of 15 amino acids. CDR1 is LNHDA, CDR2 SQIVND, per germline (reference sequence). V gave up 3 bases and J gave up 7 bases, with 13 bases separating them. Original processing methods: From reference gene primer amplification, estimates of nucleated cell counts were derived. Libraries were prepared by immunoSEQ multiplex PCR; TCRdb keeps only in-frame clonotypes and omits some of them. The DNA gave D and trimming, while V, J and clone size come from that table. Here the sample spans fewer than 150,000 clones, 75% to 90% being singletons. V usage is TRBV19 and J usage is TRBJ1-6; D gene uncertain. The clonotype comes from a woman older than 75 with acute or convalescent COVID-19. Sequenced material: peripheral blood. The CDR3 here is CASSILPAGNSPLHF. CDR3 DNA: TGTGCCAGTAGTATCCTCCCAGCGGGCAATTCACCCCTCCACTTT. Full variable domain (rest looked up from reference TRBV19 and TRBJ1-6): DGGITQSPKYLFRKEGQNVTLSCEQNLNHDAMYWYRQDPGQGLRLIYYSQIVNDFQKGDIAEGYSVSREKKESFPLTVTSAQKNPTAFYLCASSILPAGNSPLHFGNGTRLTVT.